These 9 T cell receptor beta chains came from one sample sequenced in a study of CD8+CD57+ T cells in acquired aplastic anemia. Genomic DNA, serving as template, underwent TCR beta VDJ and CDR3 profiling. TCRdb recomputed calls from the reads with MiXCR, one row per CDR3 protein. The table records 200,000 to 300,000 distinct CDR3 sequences, roughly 82% of them present only once. Patients who underwent sequencing had shown CD8+CD57+ cell expansion by flow cytometry. The sample was sorted CD4+, CD8+, or CD8+CD57+ T cells (not recorded which) from PBMCs. These TCRs come from a human donor with aplastic anemia.

This chain's CDR3 is CATVDYYNEQFF. The CDR3, as DNA: TGTGCCACCGTGGACTACTACAATGAGCAGTTCTTC. The J gene is TRBJ2-1, the V gene TRBV24-1; a possible D gene is TRBD2 (6 bases). The CDR3 covers 12 residues. Per germline, CDR1 KGHDR and CDR2 SFDVKD. V was trimmed by 9 bases and J by 3 bases, leaving 8 bases between them.

Concerning this clonotype itself: Its ends do not fully match the called genes, so a read error is possible. This sequence joins TRBV7-9 and TRBJ2-5; 7 bases fit TRBD1. CDR3 length: 14 amino acids. Germline CDR1 is SEHNR and CDR2 is FQNEAQ (reference sequence). This CDR3 reads CASSPGTEDHTDTF. CDR3 DNA: TGTGCCAGCAGCCCCGGGACAGAGGATCACACAGATACGTTC.

With respect to this clonotype: The final CDR3 position lacks the conserved phenylalanine or tryptophan, pointing to a likely read error. No DNA is shown, since the ends of the CDR3 on it are uncertain; the CDR3 is the one TCRdb lists. The V and J genes are TRBV7-8 and TRBJ2-3; the DNA was not compared with TRBD2, the D call given in the table. The CDR3 sequence runs 13 residues, both termini included. Germline values: CDR1 SGHVS, CDR2 FQNEAQ. CDR3 sequence: CASSLPTSADTYY.

The chain couples TRBV7-3 to TRBJ2-7, with D perhaps TRBD1 (5 bases). The length of the CDR3 is 14 residues. The V and J ends lost 7 bases and 3 bases respectively, with 16 bases between them. Germline V gene lookup returns CDR1 SGHTA and CDR2 FQGTGA. The CDR3: CASNFTGDHYEQYF. In nucleotides, the CDR3 is TGTGCCAGCAACTTCACAGGAGATCACTACGAGCAGTACTTC.

About this clonotype: An end of the junction differs from the germline gene, which may be a read error. The chain links TRBV11-2 to TRBJ1-1; D gene uncertain. Germline V lookup: CDR1 SGHAT, CDR2 FQNNGV. This CDR3 spans 15 amino acids. This CDR3 is CASSSEPTENTEAFF. CDR3 in DNA: TGTGCCAGCAGCTCAGAGCCTACAGAGAACACGGAAGCTTTCTTT.

Concerning this clonotype itself: The conserved phenylalanine or tryptophan is not found at the CDR3 terminus, so this likely reflects a read error. No DNA is shown, since the ends of the CDR3 on it are uncertain; the CDR3 is the one TCRdb lists. This chain links TRBV7-3 with TRBJ2-3. The CDR3 has 13 amino acids, counting both end residues. Germline V gene sequence: CDR1 SGHTA, CDR2 FQGTGA. The CDR3 sequence: CASAKEANAMEHC.

This clonotype was observed a single time. An end of the junction differs from the germline gene, which may be a read error. The V and J genes are TRBV19 and TRBJ2-1, with TRBD2 matching 8 bases. CDR3 length equals 15 residues. Germline lookup yields CDR1 LNHDA and CDR2 SQIVND (reference sequence). The CDR3 region has the DNA TGTGCCAGTAGCATCCCTAGCGGGCCTTACAATGAGCAGTTCTTT. It is translated as CASSIPSGPYNEQFF.

With regard to this clonotype: The junction departs from the called germline gene at one end, perhaps through a read error. This sequence joins TRBV7-8 and TRBJ2-3; tentative D call: TRBD2 (5 bases). Germline assignment: CDR1 SGHVS and CDR2 FQNEAQ. The CDR3 contains 13 residues. The CDR3 protein is CASSYAGGPETHF. As DNA, the CDR3 is TGTGCCAGCAGCTACGCGGGCGGTCCCGAGACGCATTTT.

The chain couples TRBV15 to TRBJ2-7, with D perhaps being TRBD1 or TRBD2 (5 bases each). With 3 bases removed from V and 4 bases from J, the gap between germline ends came to 13 bases. Germline V gives CDR1 LNHNV, CDR2 YYDKDF (reference sequence). The CDR3 sequence is 14 residues long. The CDR3 bases are TGTGCCACCAGCAGCCGGGGCCAAGAATACGAGCAGTACTTC. Its translation is CATSSRGQEYEQYF.